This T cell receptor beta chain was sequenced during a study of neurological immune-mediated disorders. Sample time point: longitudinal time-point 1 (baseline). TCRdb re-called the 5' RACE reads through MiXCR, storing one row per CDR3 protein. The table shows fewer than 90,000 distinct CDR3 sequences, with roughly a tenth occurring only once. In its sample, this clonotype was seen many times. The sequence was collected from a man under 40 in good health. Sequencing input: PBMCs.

The CDR3 region is CASSVGAGEHEQYF. In DNA, the CDR3 is TGTGCCAGCAGCGTAGGGGCGGGAGAACACGAGCAGTACTTC. The J gene is TRBJ2-7, the V gene TRBV9, with TRBD2 matching 7 bases. The V gene's germline CDR1 is SGDLS and CDR2 YYNGEE. The CDR3 length is 14 residues. Trimming at V came to 0 bases and at J to 5 bases, leaving 5 bases not matched to a gene.